This note documents a single T cell receptor (beta chain) sequence. The sample belongs to a study of blood T cells in healthy people across ages. Isolation per sample recovered at least 6 million PBMCs. A second PCR of roughly 6 to 12 cycles used a sample-barcoded 5' primer and a J-beta primer mix. Each of the cDNA molecules was tagged by a template-switch adaptor with 12 random nucleotides. MiXCR, run by TCRdb on the 5' RACE reads, gives a single entry per CDR3 protein. The table shows roughly 1.5 million distinct CDR3 sequences, with 42% occurring only once. V lost 1 base to trimming and J lost 4 bases; unmatched junction nucleotides: 1. The CDR3 consists of 14 residues. The germline gives CDR1 GTSNPN, CDR2 SVGIG (reference sequence).

The TCR was taken from a woman younger than 35 in good health. This sequence joins TRBV30 and TRBJ2-1; the match to TRBD2 covers 10 bases. The sequenced sample consisted of blood. As DNA, the CDR3 is TGTGCCTGGAGTGCACTAGCGGGGTACAATGAGCAGTTCTTC. Its protein is CAWSALAGYNEQFF.